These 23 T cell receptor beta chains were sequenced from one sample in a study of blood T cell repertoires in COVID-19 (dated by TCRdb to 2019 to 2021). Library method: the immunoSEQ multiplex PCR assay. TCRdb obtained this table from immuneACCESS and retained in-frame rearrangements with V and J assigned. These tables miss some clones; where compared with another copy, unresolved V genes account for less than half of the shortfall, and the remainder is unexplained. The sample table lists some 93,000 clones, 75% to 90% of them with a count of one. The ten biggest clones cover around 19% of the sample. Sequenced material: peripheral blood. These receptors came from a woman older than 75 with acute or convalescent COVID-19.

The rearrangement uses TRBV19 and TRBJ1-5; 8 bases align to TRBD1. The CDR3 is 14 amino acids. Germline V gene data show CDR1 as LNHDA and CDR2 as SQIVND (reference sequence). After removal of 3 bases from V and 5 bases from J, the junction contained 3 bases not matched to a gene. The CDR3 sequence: CASSMGTGHQPQHF. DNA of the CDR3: TGTGCCAGTAGTATGGGGACAGGTCATCAGCCCCAGCATTTT.

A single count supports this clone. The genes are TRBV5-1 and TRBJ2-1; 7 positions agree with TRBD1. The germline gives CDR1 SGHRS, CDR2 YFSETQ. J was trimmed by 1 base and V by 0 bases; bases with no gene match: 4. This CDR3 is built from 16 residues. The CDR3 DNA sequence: TGCGCCAGCAGCTTGGCTCCGACAGGGTCCTACAATGAGCAGTTCTTC. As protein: CASSLAPTGSYNEQFF.

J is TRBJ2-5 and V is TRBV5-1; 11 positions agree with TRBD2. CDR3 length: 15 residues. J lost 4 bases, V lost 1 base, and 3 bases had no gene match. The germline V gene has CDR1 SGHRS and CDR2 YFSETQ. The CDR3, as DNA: TGCGCCAGCAGCTTGACTAGCGGGGGAGGAGAGACCCAGTACTTC. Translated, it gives CASSLTSGGGETQYF.

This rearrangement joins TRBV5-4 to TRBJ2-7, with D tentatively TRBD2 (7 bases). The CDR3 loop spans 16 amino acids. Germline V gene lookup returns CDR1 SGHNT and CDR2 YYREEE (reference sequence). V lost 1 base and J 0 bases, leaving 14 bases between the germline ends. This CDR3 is CASSLSGGGLSYEQYF. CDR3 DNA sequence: TGTGCCAGCAGCTTGAGCGGCGGGGGCCTCTCCTACGAGCAGTACTTC.

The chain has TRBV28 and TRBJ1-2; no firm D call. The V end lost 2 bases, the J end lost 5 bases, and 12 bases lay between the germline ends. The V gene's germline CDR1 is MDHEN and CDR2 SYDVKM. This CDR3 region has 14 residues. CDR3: CASSLLPDLYGYTF. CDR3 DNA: TGTGCCAGCAGTTTACTCCCCGACTTGTATGGCTACACCTTC.

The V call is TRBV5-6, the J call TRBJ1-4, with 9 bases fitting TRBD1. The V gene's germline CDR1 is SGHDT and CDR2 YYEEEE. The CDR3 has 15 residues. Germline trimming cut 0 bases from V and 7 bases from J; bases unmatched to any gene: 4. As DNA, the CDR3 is TGTGCCAGCAGCTTGGCGGGACAGGGTGTTGAAAAACTGTTTTTT. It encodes CASSLAGQGVEKLFF.

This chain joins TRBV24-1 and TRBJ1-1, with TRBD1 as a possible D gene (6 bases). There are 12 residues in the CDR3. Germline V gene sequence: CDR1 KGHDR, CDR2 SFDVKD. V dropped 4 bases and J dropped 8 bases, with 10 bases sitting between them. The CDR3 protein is CATSEGAGEAFF. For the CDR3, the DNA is TGTGCCACCAGTGAGGGGGCAGGCGAAGCTTTCTTT.

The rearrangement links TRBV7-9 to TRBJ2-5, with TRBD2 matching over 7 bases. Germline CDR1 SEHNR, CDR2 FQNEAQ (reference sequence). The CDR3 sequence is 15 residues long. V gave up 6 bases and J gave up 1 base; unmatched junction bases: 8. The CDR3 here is CASSPTWGGQETQYF. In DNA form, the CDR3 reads TGTGCCAGCAGTCCGACTTGGGGGGGCCAAGAGACCCAGTACTTC.

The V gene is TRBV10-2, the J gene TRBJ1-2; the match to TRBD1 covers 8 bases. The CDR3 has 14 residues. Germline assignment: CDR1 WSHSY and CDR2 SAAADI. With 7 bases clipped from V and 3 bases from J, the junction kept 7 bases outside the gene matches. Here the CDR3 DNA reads TGCGCCAGCATGGACAGGGAGGTAGACTATGGCTACACCTTC. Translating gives CASMDREVDYGYTF.

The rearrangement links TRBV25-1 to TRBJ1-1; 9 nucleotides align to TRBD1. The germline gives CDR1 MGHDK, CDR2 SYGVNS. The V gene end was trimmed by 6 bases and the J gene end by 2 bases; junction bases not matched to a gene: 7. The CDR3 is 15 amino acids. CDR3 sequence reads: CASSLGTGRNTEAFF. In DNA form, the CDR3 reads TGTGCCAGCAGCCTCGGGACAGGGAGAAACACTGAAGCTTTCTTT.

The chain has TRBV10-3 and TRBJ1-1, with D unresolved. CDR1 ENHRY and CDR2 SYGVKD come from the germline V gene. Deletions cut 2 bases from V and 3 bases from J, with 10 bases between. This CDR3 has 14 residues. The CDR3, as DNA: TGTGCCATCAGTGAGGGGCCCTCTTACACTGAAGCTTTCTTT. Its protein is CAISEGPSYTEAFF.

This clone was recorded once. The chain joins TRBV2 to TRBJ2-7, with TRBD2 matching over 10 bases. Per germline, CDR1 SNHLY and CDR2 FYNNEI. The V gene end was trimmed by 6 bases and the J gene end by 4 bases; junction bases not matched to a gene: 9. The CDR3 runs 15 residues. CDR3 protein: CASRVAGGNGYEQYF. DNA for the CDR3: TGTGCCAGCAGAGTAGCGGGGGGTAACGGGTACGAGCAGTACTTC.

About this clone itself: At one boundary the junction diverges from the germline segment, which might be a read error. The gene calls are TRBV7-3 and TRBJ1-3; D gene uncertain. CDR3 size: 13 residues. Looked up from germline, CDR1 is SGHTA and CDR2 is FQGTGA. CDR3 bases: TGTGCCAGCAGCCTAACTGGGAGGGACACCATATATTTT. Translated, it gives CASSLTGRDTIYF.

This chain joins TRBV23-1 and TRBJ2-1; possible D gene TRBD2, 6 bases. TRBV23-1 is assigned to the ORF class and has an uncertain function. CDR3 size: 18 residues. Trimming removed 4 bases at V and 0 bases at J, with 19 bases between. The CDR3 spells CASSLYSHGGDSYNEQFF. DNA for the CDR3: TGCGCCAGCAGTCTATACTCACACGGCGGGGACTCCTACAATGAGCAGTTCTTC.

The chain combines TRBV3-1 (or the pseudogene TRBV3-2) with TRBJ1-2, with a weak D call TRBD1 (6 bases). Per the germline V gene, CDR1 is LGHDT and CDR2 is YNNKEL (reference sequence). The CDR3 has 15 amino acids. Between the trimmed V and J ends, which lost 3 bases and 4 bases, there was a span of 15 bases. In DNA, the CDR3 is TGTGCCAGCAGCCAGACCCGGCAGGGGACCTATGGCTACACCTTC. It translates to CASSQTRQGTYGYTF.

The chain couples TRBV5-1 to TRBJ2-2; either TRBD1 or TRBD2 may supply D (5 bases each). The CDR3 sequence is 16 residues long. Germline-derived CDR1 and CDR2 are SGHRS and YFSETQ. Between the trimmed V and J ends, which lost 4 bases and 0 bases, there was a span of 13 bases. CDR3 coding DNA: TGCGCCAGCAGCCTGGGACGGACTGCGAACACCGGGGAGCTGTTTTTT. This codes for CASSLGRTANTGELFF.

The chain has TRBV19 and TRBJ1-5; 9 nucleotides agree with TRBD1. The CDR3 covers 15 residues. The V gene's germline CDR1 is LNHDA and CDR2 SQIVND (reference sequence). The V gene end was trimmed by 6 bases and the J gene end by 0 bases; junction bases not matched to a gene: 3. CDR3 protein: CASRGQGYSNQPQHF. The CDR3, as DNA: TGTGCCAGTAGGGGACAGGGATATAGCAATCAGCCCCAGCATTTT.

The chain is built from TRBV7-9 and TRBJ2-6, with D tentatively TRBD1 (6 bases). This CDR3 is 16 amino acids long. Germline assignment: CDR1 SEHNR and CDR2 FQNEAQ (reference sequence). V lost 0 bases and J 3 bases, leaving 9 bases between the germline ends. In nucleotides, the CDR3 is TGTGCCAGCAGCTTAGCTCGGACAGATGGGGCCAACGTCCTGACTTTC. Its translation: CASSLARTDGANVLTF.

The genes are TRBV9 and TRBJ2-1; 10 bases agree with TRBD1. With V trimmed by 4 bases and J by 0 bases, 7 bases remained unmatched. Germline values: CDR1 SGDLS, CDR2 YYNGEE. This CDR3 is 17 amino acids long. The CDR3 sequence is CASSPRTGGDSYNEQFF. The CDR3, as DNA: TGTGCCAGCAGCCCACGGACAGGGGGTGACTCCTACAATGAGCAGTTCTTC.

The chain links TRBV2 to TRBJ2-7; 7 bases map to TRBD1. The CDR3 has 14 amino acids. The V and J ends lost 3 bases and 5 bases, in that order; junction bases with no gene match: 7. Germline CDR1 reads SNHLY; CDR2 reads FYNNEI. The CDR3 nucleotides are TGTGCCAGCAGTGAGGCAACAGGGGTCCACGAGCAGTACTTC. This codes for CASSEATGVHEQYF.

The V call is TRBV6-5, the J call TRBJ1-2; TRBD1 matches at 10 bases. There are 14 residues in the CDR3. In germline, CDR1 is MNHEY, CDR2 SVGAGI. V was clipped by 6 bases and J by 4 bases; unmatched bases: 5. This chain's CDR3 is CASRVGQGGYGYTF. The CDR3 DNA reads TGTGCCAGCAGAGTAGGACAGGGGGGCTATGGCTACACCTTC.

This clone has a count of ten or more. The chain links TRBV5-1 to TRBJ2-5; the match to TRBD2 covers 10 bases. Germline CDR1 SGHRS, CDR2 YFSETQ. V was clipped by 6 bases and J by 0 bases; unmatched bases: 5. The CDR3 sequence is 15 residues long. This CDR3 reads CASIAGGSHQETQYF. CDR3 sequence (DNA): TGCGCCAGCATAGCGGGGGGCTCCCACCAAGAGACCCAGTACTTC. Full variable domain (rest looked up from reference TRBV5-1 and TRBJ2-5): KAGVTQTPRYLIKTRGQQVTLSCSPISGHRSVSWYQQTPGQGLQFLFEYFSETQRNKGNFPGRFSGRQFSNSRSEMNVSTLELGDSALYLCASIAGGSHQETQYFGPGTRLLVL.

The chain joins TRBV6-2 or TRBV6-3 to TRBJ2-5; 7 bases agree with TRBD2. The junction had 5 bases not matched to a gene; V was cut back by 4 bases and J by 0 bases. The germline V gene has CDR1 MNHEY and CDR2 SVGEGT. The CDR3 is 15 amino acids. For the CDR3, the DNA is TGTGCCAGCAGTTTTGGGGGGGGGTACCAAGAGACCCAGTACTTC. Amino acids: CASSFGGGYQETQYF.